Below, 17 T cell receptor beta chains from the same sample are listed, as sequenced in a study of beta chain features in type 1 diabetes. TCRB transcripts that were expressed got sequenced, as all of the isolated RNA had been reverse transcribed. TCRdb's table, derived via immunoSEQ multiplex PCR, lists solely in-frame clones and lacks some. The table includes about 360,000 clones, 10% to 15% detected once. Their recognized antigens are unknown. Broader study findings: Across all four CD4+ subsets, people with type 1 diabetes showed modestly shorter TCRB CDR3s.

Specimen: naive CD4+ T cells from blood. These receptors came from a woman aged 18-35 years with type 1 diabetes.

The V and J genes are TRBV28 and TRBJ2-5; 7 bases align to TRBD2. The CDR3 has 16 residues. In germline, CDR1 is MDHEN, CDR2 SYDVKM. Trimming cost V 3 bases and J 0 bases; bases outside gene matches: 7. The CDR3 spells CASSLAGLLYQETQYF. The CDR3, as DNA: TGTGCCAGCAGTTTGGCGGGACTATTATACCAAGAGACCCAGTACTTC.

The chain has TRBV7-2 and TRBJ2-1, with 8 nucleotides matching TRBD2. In germline, CDR1 is SGHTA, CDR2 FQGNSA. The CDR3 runs 13 residues. V shed 5 bases and J 15 bases; nucleotides not matched to a gene: 12. CDR3 residues: CASSPAAGGPMFF. The CDR3 DNA is TGTGCCAGCAGCCCTGCGGCGGGGGGACCAATGTTCTTC.

The rearrangement joins TRBV19 to TRBJ2-5; 13 positions agree with TRBD2. Germline values: CDR1 LNHDA, CDR2 SQIVND (reference sequence). V trimming: 4 bases; J trimming: 1 base; junction bases outside the gene matches: 3. The CDR3 covers 16 residues. CDR3 in amino acids: CASSTRLAGGQETQYF. In DNA, the CDR3 is TGTGCCAGTAGTACCCGACTAGCGGGGGGCCAAGAGACCCAGTACTTC. The entire variable domain, with the rest obtained from reference TRBV19 and TRBJ2-5, is as follows: DGGITQSPKYLFRKEGQNVTLSCEQNLNHDAMYWYRQDPGQGLRLIYYSQIVNDFQKGDIAEGYSVSREKKESFPLTVTSAQKNPTAFYLCASSTRLAGGQETQYFGPGTRLLVL.

The chain joins TRBV18 to TRBJ2-7; 7 bases match TRBD1. The V gene's germline CDR1 is KGHSH and CDR2 LQKENI. The CDR3 length is 17 residues. After removal of 0 bases from V and 3 bases from J, the junction contained 11 bases not matched to a gene. This CDR3 is CASSPPRGTTTNYEQYF. The CDR3 DNA is TGTGCCAGCTCACCACCCAGGGGGACAACCACCAACTACGAGCAGTACTTC.

The chain uses TRBV6-5 and TRBJ2-2, with 7 bases identical to TRBD1. The CDR3 extends over 15 amino acids. V lost 6 bases and J lost 7; bases outside the gene matches: 11. The germline gives CDR1 MNHEY, CDR2 SVGAGI. CDR3 in DNA: TGTGCCAGCAGATGGGACAGTTCGGGTTTCGGGGAGCTGTTTTTT. Protein: CASRWDSSGFGELFF.

J is TRBJ2-4 and V is TRBV5-6, with 11 bases fitting TRBD1. The J segment lost 5 bases and the V segment lost 4 bases, leaving 2 bases of the junction unmatched. CDR1 and CDR2 (germline): SGHDT, YYEEEE. The CDR3 is made up of 14 amino acids. CDR3 in DNA: TGTGCCAGCAGCCCGGGACAGGGGGAAAACATTCAGTACTTC. It is translated as CASSPGQGENIQYF.

The chain joins TRBV6-6 to TRBJ1-2; D is possibly TRBD1 (6 bases). V gave up 5 bases and J gave up 8 bases, with 12 bases separating them. Germline values: CDR1 MNHNY, CDR2 SVGAGI (reference sequence). This CDR3 is 12 amino acids long. CDR3 coding DNA: TGTGCCAGCAGTGTCCCTGGGGGCGGCTACACCTTC. Its protein product is CASSVPGGGYTF.

The rearrangement links TRBV18 to TRBJ2-7; TRBD2 matches 8 bases. CDR1 is KGHSH, CDR2 LQKENI, per germline. With 5 bases clipped from V and 0 bases from J, the junction kept 6 bases outside the gene matches. The CDR3 totals 15 residues. CDR3 bases: TGTGCCAGCTCAAGCCTAGCGGGTAGCTCCTACGAGCAGTACTTC. Encoded protein: CASSSLAGSSYEQYF.

This CDR3 is CASSEGGARGSSYNEQFF. The CDR3 DNA is TGTGCCAGCAGTGAAGGTGGGGCCCGGGGGAGCTCCTACAATGAGCAGTTCTTC. The chain uses TRBV25-1 and TRBJ2-1; possibly TRBD2 for D (6 bases). Trimming cost V 2 bases and J 0 bases, with 17 bases left between them. CDR1 is MGHDK, CDR2 SYGVNS, per germline. This CDR3 is 18 amino acids long.

This clone was observed a handful of times. CDR3 coding DNA: TGTGCCAGCAGTGCCCACAGGGCCCAGTACTTC. Protein: CASSAHRAQYF. The chain employs TRBV25-1 and TRBJ2-5, with a weak D call TRBD1 (6 bases). The germline gives CDR1 MGHDK, CDR2 SYGVNS. The CDR3 sequence is 11 residues long. V was pared by 4 bases and J by 9 bases, with 9 bases between.

This clone was picked up a small number of times. The chain recombines TRBV13 with TRBJ2-1; 14 bases are shared with TRBD2. Germline CDR1 and CDR2: PRHDT and FYEKMQ (reference sequence). V lost 5 bases and J lost 5; bases outside the gene matches: 11. The CDR3 covers 18 residues. The CDR3 loop reads CASSPGTSGGLLNNEQFF. The CDR3 bases are TGTGCCAGCAGCCCTGGGACTAGCGGGGGCCTCCTAAACAATGAGCAGTTCTTC. The full variable domain, rest sourced from reference TRBV13 and TRBJ2-1, is AAGVIQSPRHLIKEKRETATLKCYPIPRHDTVYWYQQGPGQDPQFLISFYEKMQSDKGSIPDRFSAQQFSDYHSELNMSSLELGDSALYFCASSPGTSGGLLNNEQFFGPGTRLTVL.

This clone was seen a few times. The chain combines TRBV30 with TRBJ1-5; a weak D match, TRBD1 (5 bases). V was trimmed by 2 bases and J by 7 bases, leaving 21 bases between them. CDR1 is GTSNPN and CDR2 is SVGIG in the germline V gene (reference sequence). The CDR3 totals 16 residues. CDR3 protein: CAWSIGWGQERQPQHF. In DNA form, the CDR3 reads TGTGCCTGGAGTATCGGTTGGGGCCAGGAGAGACAGCCCCAGCATTTT.

This clone was seen a few times. This rearrangement joins TRBV15 to TRBJ2-3, with 14 nucleotides matching TRBD2. CDR3 size: 17 residues. Germline trimming cut 0 bases from V and 6 bases from J; bases unmatched to any gene: 5. Germline CDR1 reads LNHNV; CDR2 reads YYDKDF (reference sequence). In nucleotides, the CDR3 is TGTGCCACCAGCAGAGATCCGACTAGCGGGGGGGCGGATACGCAGTATTTT. Protein sequence: CATSRDPTSGGADTQYF.

The table lists this clone with a few counts. This chain connects TRBV29-1 to TRBJ2-4; 7 bases line up with TRBD1. Germline loops: CDR1 SQVTM, CDR2 ANQGSEA. The length of the CDR3 is 11 residues. The V segment lost 7 bases and the J segment 8 bases; nucleotides outside the gene matches: 5. CDR3 nucleotides: TGCAGCGGCCGACAGGGAGACATTCAGTACTTC. Amino acid sequence: CSGRQGDIQYF.

This clone appeared a few times. V gene TRBV5-4 combines with J gene TRBJ1-1; 10 nucleotides align to TRBD1. V lost 4 bases and J lost 0; bases outside the gene matches: 9. The V gene's germline CDR1 is SGHNT and CDR2 YYREEE (reference sequence). This CDR3 region has 17 residues. CDR3 protein: CASSPGTGAPMNTEAFF. Written as DNA, the CDR3 is TGTGCCAGCAGCCCTGGGACAGGGGCGCCCATGAACACTGAAGCTTTCTTT.

This clone was observed a handful of times. The V gene is TRBV21-1, the J gene TRBJ1-1; the table assigns TRBD1, which was not confirmed against the DNA. TRBV21-1 is a pseudogene segment. The CDR3 runs 15 residues. The CDR3 sequence: CASSRQLSQDTEAFF. The CDR3, as DNA: TGTGCCAGCAGCAGACAACTCAGTCAGGACACTGAAGCTTTCTTT.

This clone was observed a few times. The chain has TRBV4-3 and TRBJ1-2, with 7 bases that match TRBD1. Germline V lookup: CDR1 LGHNA, CDR2 YSLEER. The CDR3 length is 16 residues. The junction had 9 bases not matched to a gene; V was cut back by 1 base and J by 4 bases. The CDR3 region is CASSQALAGTVYGYTF. CDR3 sequence (DNA): TGCGCCAGCAGCCAAGCCCTCGCCGGGACAGTCTATGGCTACACCTTC.